The sequence of this T cell receptor (beta chain) was determined in a study of blood T cells in healthy people across ages. There are many counts of this clonotype. The use of a sample-barcoded 5' primer and a J-beta primer mix characterized a second PCR of roughly 6 to 11 cycles. TCRdb fed the 5' RACE reads into MiXCR, producing one record per CDR3 protein. The sample holds 850,000 to 950,000 distinct CDR3 sequences, 25% to 30% seen once. Germline lookup yields CDR1 DFQATT and CDR2 SNEGSKA (reference sequence). J gave up 5 bases and V 6 bases, and 7 bases lay outside the gene matches. The CDR3 spans 12 residues.

V and J are TRBV20-1 and TRBJ2-7, with 7 bases identical to TRBD1. The clonotype originates from a woman of 80 years or more in good health. The sequencing input was blood. Here the CDR3 DNA reads TGCAGTGCCATACAGGGGTTTAACGAGCAGTACTTC. Amino acid sequence: CSAIQGFNEQYF.